One sample yielded the 26 T cell receptor beta chains listed below, sequenced in a study of shared clonotypes between healthy human individuals. Sequenced by immunoSEQ multiplex PCR; TCRdb stores in-frame clones only, minus some. Of roughly 500,000 clones listed, roughly 77% were seen once; the top ten hold roughly 13%. Sequencing was done on a sample of PBMCs. These receptors came from a woman aged 35 to 49 in good health. Some clones in this sample may be carry-over from other donors' samples.

CDR3 region: CASSESAGANNSPLHF. The CDR3 nucleotides are TGTGCCAGCAGTGAAAGTGCAGGGGCTAATAATTCACCCCTCCACTTT. The rearrangement links TRBV2 to TRBJ1-6; perhaps TRBD1 as D (6 bases). This CDR3 has 16 residues. Germline values: CDR1 SNHLY, CDR2 FYNNEI. The V end lost 2 bases, the J end lost 5 bases, and 13 bases lay between the germline ends.

The rearrangement joins TRBV10-1 to TRBJ2-2; D remains unclear. CDR3 size: 12 residues. V gave up 10 bases and J gave up 3 bases, with 9 bases separating them. Germline V CDR1 and CDR2: WNHNN, SYGVQD (reference sequence). The CDR3 DNA is TGCGCCACCTCTCCCTACACCGGGGAGCTGTTTTTT. Protein: CATSPYTGELFF.

The chain recombines TRBV18 with TRBJ2-7; the match to TRBD2 covers 7 bases. Germline loops: CDR1 KGHSH, CDR2 LQKENI. V dropped 5 bases and J dropped 1; count of bases not matched to a gene: 5. CDR3 length equals 14 residues. CDR3 in amino acids: CASSVAGISYEQYF. As DNA, the CDR3 is TGTGCCAGCTCAGTAGCGGGTATATCCTACGAGCAGTACTTC.

The J gene is TRBJ2-5, the V gene TRBV25-1; perhaps TRBD2 as D (5 bases). Near its end, the DNA agrees better with TRBJ2-7, so the J call may be wrong. This CDR3 is 14 amino acids long. Germline CDR1 MGHDK, CDR2 SYGVNS. The CDR3 sequence: CASSPTGKAYEQYF. Written as DNA, the CDR3 is TGTGCCAGCAGTCCGACGGGGAAAGCCTACGAGCAGTACTTC.

The chain combines TRBV30 with TRBJ1-1, with D uncertain. With 3 bases removed from V and 0 bases from J, the gap between germline ends came to 11 bases. The CDR3 sequence is 14 residues long. Germline V gene sequence: CDR1 GTSNPN, CDR2 SVGIG (reference sequence). The CDR3 region is CAWSGLFMNTEAFF. The CDR3 DNA sequence: TGTGCCTGGAGCGGACTGTTCATGAACACTGAAGCTTTCTTT.

The genes are TRBV7-3 and TRBJ2-1; 9 bases are shared with TRBD2. The V gene end was trimmed by 5 bases and the J gene end by 6 bases; junction bases not matched to a gene: 11. CDR3 length: 16 residues. Germline CDR1 reads SGHTA; CDR2 reads FQGTGA. The CDR3 here is CASSTPGTSKGNEQFF. The DNA for the CDR3 is TGTGCCAGCAGCACTCCCGGGACTAGCAAGGGCAATGAGCAGTTCTTC.

Regarding this clone: It is likely a read error: a sequence one base away is far more abundant. This chain uses TRBV7-9 with TRBJ1-1; TRBD1 aligns across 7 bases. The CDR3 spans 16 residues. The trim removed 5 bases at V and 3 bases at J, leaving 12 bases unmatched. Germline V gene lookup returns CDR1 SEHNR and CDR2 FQNEAQ (reference sequence). The CDR3 sequence is CASSLRGGSQYTEAFF. In DNA form, the CDR3 reads TGTGCCAGCAGCCTCAGGGGGGGCAGCCAGTACACTGAAGCTTTCTTT. Full variable domain (outside the CDR3, taken from reference TRBV7-9 and TRBJ1-1): DTGVSQNPRHKITKRGQNVTFRCDPISEHNRLYWYRQTLGQGPEFLTYFQNEAQLEKSRLLSDRFSAERPKGSFSTLEIQRTEQGDSAMYLCASSLRGGSQYTEAFFGQGTRLTVV.

The rearrangement links TRBV28 to TRBJ1-5; maybe TRBD1 (6 bases). Germline V gene sequence: CDR1 MDHEN, CDR2 SYDVKM. Deletions cut 2 bases from V and 7 bases from J, with 12 bases between. This CDR3 spans 14 amino acids. The CDR3 DNA follows: TGTGCCAGCAGTTTAAAGGCAGGGGTACAGCCCCAGCATTTT. Its protein is CASSLKAGVQPQHF.

There are a few counts of this clone. The chain has TRBV6-1 and TRBJ2-7, with TRBD1 matching over 7 bases. CDR3 length: 12 residues. The germline V gene has CDR1 MNHNS and CDR2 SASEGT. V lost 5 bases and J lost 6; bases outside the gene matches: 4. CDR3 coding DNA: TGTGCCAGCAGTATGGACAGGCGCGAGCAGTACTTC. Encoded protein: CASSMDRREQYF.

The genes are TRBV6-6 and TRBJ1-1, with 12 bases identical to TRBD1. With V trimmed by 6 bases and J by 0 bases, 5 bases remained unmatched. CDR1 and CDR2 from the germline V gene are MNHNY and SVGAGI (reference sequence). This CDR3 has 16 residues. The CDR3: CASRRDRGLMNTEAFF. CDR3 nucleotide sequence: TGTGCCAGCAGGAGGGACAGGGGGCTTATGAACACTGAAGCTTTCTTT.

The table lists this clone with a few counts. The chain joins TRBV7-3 to TRBJ2-5, with 8 bases matching TRBD2. Gene TRBJ2-7 matches the end of the DNA better, so the J call may be wrong. Germline V lookup: CDR1 SGHTA, CDR2 FQGTGA. The CDR3 totals 14 residues. CDR3 in amino acids: CARGPAGRGYEQYF. In DNA, the CDR3 is TGTGCCCGGGGCCCGGCCGGGAGGGGCTACGAGCAGTACTTC.

This sequence joins TRBV2 and TRBJ2-3, with D unclear. Germline values: CDR1 SNHLY, CDR2 FYNNEI. This CDR3 has 12 residues. V was cut by 4 bases and J by 5 bases, with 7 bases left in between. This CDR3 reads CASSGGKDTQYF. The CDR3 DNA reads as TGTGCCAGCAGTGGTGGGAAAGATACGCAGTATTTT.

CDR3 DNA: TGCGCCAGCAGTGACCCTCCAGGGGGAATCTATGGCTACACCTTC. This sequence encodes CASSDPPGGIYGYTF. The chain has TRBV10-2 and TRBJ1-2; 7 bases are shared with TRBD1. The CDR3 totals 15 residues. The germline CDR1 and CDR2 sequences are WSHSY and SAAADI. The junction had 8 bases not matched to a gene; V was cut back by 3 bases and J by 4 bases.

This CDR3 is CASSLRGIQYF. CDR3 coding DNA: TGTGCCAGCAGTTTACGAGGGATTCAGTACTTC. V is TRBV28 and J is TRBJ2-4; D may be TRBD2 (5 bases). This CDR3 spans 11 amino acids. V lost 2 bases, J lost 10 bases, and 6 bases lay in between. Germline V gives CDR1 MDHEN, CDR2 SYDVKM.

V is TRBV28 and J is TRBJ1-4; 9 nucleotides match TRBD1. The germline V gene has CDR1 MDHEN and CDR2 SYDVKM. The CDR3 sequence is 16 residues long. J lost 8 bases, V lost 4 bases, and 11 bases had no gene match. The CDR3 loop reads CASSSPPQGAGEKLFF. The CDR3 coding sequence is TGTGCCAGCAGTTCACCCCCACAGGGGGCTGGCGAAAAACTGTTTTTT.

The chain is built from TRBV28 and TRBJ1-4, with 10 bases matching TRBD1. CDR1 and CDR2 (germline): MDHEN, SYDVKM. Trimming at V came to 6 bases and at J to 6 bases, leaving 4 bases not matched to a gene. The CDR3 contains 14 residues. The CDR3 loop reads CASRPTGGDEKLFF. DNA of the CDR3: TGTGCCAGCAGGCCGACAGGGGGCGATGAAAAACTGTTTTTT.

The rearrangement uses TRBV5-1 and TRBJ2-7; maybe TRBD2 (5 bases). The ends were cut back, 1 base at V and 0 bases at J, with 11 bases in the middle. Germline CDR1 is SGHRS and CDR2 is YFSETQ. This CDR3 has 15 amino acids. The CDR3 DNA sequence: TGCGCCAGCAGCTTGATGCGAGGGAGCTCCTACGAGCAGTACTTC. Protein sequence: CASSLMRGSSYEQYF.

This chain links TRBV6-5 with TRBJ1-1; D might be TRBD1 (6 bases). The CDR3 is 13 residues long. Trimming cost V 7 bases and J 6 bases, with 15 bases left between them. The germline CDR1 and CDR2 sequences are MNHEY and SVGAGI. The CDR3 coding sequence is TGTGCCAGCACCCGGGGACATTCAGCTGAAGCTTTCTTT. The encoded protein is CASTRGHSAEAFF.

About this clone: The same CDR3 also results from other DNA sequences found in this sample. The chain is built from TRBV25-1 and TRBJ2-3; D may be TRBD2 (5 bases). CDR3 length: 13 amino acids. Per germline, CDR1 MGHDK and CDR2 SYGVNS. V shed 5 bases and J shed 2 bases, with 8 bases lying between them. CDR3 sequence: CASSLRVTDTQYF. DNA of the CDR3: TGTGCCAGCAGTCTGCGGGTCACAGATACGCAGTATTTT.

This sequence joins TRBV9 and TRBJ1-4, with D perhaps TRBD1 (5 bases). This CDR3 is built from 14 residues. Per the germline V gene, CDR1 is SGDLS and CDR2 is YYNGEE. The ends were cut back, 0 bases at V and 8 bases at J, with 11 bases in the middle. CDR3 bases: TGTGCCAGCAGCGTAGGTAGGGCAGGGGAAAAACTGTTTTTT. This translates into CASSVGRAGEKLFF.

J is TRBJ2-1 and V is TRBV10-2; 10 bases fit TRBD1. The CDR3 has 12 residues. Trimming cost V 8 bases and J 7 bases; bases outside gene matches: 2. Germline values: CDR1 WSHSY, CDR2 SAAADI. CDR3 nucleotides: TGCGCCAGCTGGACAGGGGGGAATGAGCAGTTCTTC. It specifies CASWTGGNEQFF.

The rearrangement joins TRBV28 to TRBJ1-3; maybe TRBD1 (5 bases). The germline V gene encodes CDR1 MDHEN and CDR2 SYDVKM. Trimming pared 7 bases from V and 10 bases from J, leaving 11 bases between. This CDR3 has 11 amino acids. The CDR3 region is CASTRRGTIYF. Here the CDR3 DNA reads TGTGCCAGCACCCGGCGGGGGACCATATATTTT.

The chain combines TRBV7-2 with TRBJ2-7; no reliable D call. CDR1 SGHTA and CDR2 FQGNSA come from the germline V gene. V was clipped by 1 base and J by 6 bases, with 10 bases between them. The CDR3 runs 13 residues. Here the CDR3 DNA reads TGTGCCAGCAGCTTAGGATATTTAGGCGAGCAGTACTTC. It translates to CASSLGYLGEQYF. Variable domain in full (rest from reference TRBV7-2 and TRBJ2-7): GAGVSQSPSNKVTEKGKDVELRCDPISGHTALYWYRQSLGQGLEFLIYFQGNSAPDKSGLPSDRFSAERTGGSVSTLTIQRTQQEDSAVYLCASSLGYLGEQYFGPGTRLTVT.

This CDR3 is CATLFGVAKNIQYF. In DNA form, the CDR3 reads TGTGCCACCCTCTTCGGCGTAGCCAAAAACATTCAGTACTTC. V is TRBV21-1 and J is TRBJ2-4. TRBV21-1 is termed a pseudogene. The CDR3 totals 14 residues.

The chain has TRBV4-1 and TRBJ2-7; TRBD2 matches 12 bases. The CDR3 is 15 amino acids. Germline loops: CDR1 MGHRA, CDR2 YSYEKL. After removal of 5 bases from V and 4 bases from J, the junction contained 6 bases not matched to a gene. This chain's CDR3 is CASSDPGLAGYEQYF. The CDR3 nucleotides read TGCGCCAGCAGCGATCCGGGACTAGCGGGTTACGAGCAGTACTTC.

This chain connects TRBV11-2 to TRBJ2-7; the D call may be TRBD1 or TRBD2 (5 bases each). The V end was cut by 5 bases, the J end by 5 bases, with 22 bases between. This CDR3 contains 16 residues. Per germline, CDR1 SGHAT and CDR2 FQNNGV. The CDR3 DNA follows: TGTGCCAGCAGCATATACCGACTCCTCGGGGACGACGAGCAGTACTTC. This gives the protein CASSIYRLLGDDEQYF.